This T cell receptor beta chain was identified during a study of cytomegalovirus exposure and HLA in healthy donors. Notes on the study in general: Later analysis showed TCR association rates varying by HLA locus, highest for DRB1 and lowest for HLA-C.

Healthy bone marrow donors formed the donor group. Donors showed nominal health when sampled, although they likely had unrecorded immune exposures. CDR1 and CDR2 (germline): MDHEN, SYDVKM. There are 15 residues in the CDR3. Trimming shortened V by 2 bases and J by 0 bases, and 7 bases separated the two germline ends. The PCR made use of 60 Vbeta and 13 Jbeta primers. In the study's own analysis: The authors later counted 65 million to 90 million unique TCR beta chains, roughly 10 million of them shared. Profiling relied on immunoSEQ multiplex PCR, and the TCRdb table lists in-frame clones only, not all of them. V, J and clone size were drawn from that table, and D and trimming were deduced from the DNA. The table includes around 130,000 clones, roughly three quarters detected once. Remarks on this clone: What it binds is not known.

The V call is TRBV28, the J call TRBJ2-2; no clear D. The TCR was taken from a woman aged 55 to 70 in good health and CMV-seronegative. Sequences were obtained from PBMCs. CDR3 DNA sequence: TGTGCCAGCAGTTTAGGCGGAGCGAACACCGGGGAGCTGTTTTTT. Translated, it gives CASSLGGANTGELFF.